This TCR beta chain is from a study of shared clonotypes between healthy human individuals. About this clone itself: Its antigen is as yet unknown.

TCRdb keeps only in-frame clones here, not all; method: immunoSEQ multiplex PCR. The table lists roughly 1,000,000 clones, around 78% of them singletons. Study results and limitations: The expectation was that sequencing depth would affect clonotype sharing among donors.

The study drew its donors from healthy HIV-negative adults without recent acute infections or vaccinations. Donors comprised only Caucasian adults living in Nashville, Tennessee. CD4+ cell separation produced CD45RA+ naive and CD45RA-negative memory subsets. The specimen sequenced was memory CD4+ T cells from PBMCs. Subset indicated: CD45RA-negative fraction. This clonotype was obtained from a man between 18 and 29 years old in good health. Some clones in this sample may be carry-over from other donors' samples.

The CDR3 reads CASSVNRGRDGYTF. The CDR3 DNA sequence: TGTGCCAGCAGTGTGAACAGGGGGCGGGATGGCTACACCTTC. This chain uses TRBV6-1 with TRBJ1-2; 9 bases match TRBD1. Per germline, CDR1 MNHNS and CDR2 SASEGT. CDR3 length: 14 residues. V shed 4 bases, J shed 6 bases, and the junction held 6 bases outside the gene matches.